Listed below are T cell receptor beta chains from one sample, sequenced in a study of regulatory T cells in long-lasting Graves disease. TCRdb independently ran MiXCR on the multiplex PCR reads; one entry per CDR3 protein. The sample lists more than 350,000 distinct CDR3 sequences, 14% to 15% seen once, with roughly 17% in the top ten. This sample also belongs to another study, concerning T cells in Graves' hyperthyroidism and ophthalmopathy.

The material was peripheral blood mononuclear cells (PBMCs), obtained at new diagnosis, from a patient treated with antithyroid drugs. These receptors came from a woman aged 25 to 39 with Graves disease. Both conserved end residues are part of each CDR3. D genes are given only for firm matches. Clone size, where shown, is once, few, many, or a class for clones that have expanded.

size	V	J	D	CDR3	DNA
many	TRBV7-3	TRBJ2-2	TRBD2	CASSRTSGRSAGELFF	TGTGCCAGCAGCCGAACTAGCGGGAGGAGTGCCGGGGAGCTGTTTTTT
NA	TRBV9	TRBJ2-5	NA	CASSVFSTETQYF	TGTGCCAGCAGCGTATTCAGTACGGAGACCCAGTACTTC
many	TRBV2	TRBJ2-3	NA	CASSPTGLVTDTQYF	TGTGCCAGCAGTCCAACAGGGTTGGTGACAGATACGCAGTATTTT
many	TRBV20-1	TRBJ2-5	TRBD1	CSARGRGVYRGRETQYF	TGCAGTGCTAGAGGAAGGGGGGTTTACAGGGGGCGAGAGACCCAGTACTTC
NA	TRBV3-1	TRBJ2-4	NA	CASSQVAAGDLAKNIQYF	TGTGCCAGCAGCCAAGTTGCGGCAGGCGATCTAGCCAAAAACATTCAGTACTTC
many	TRBV6-2/TRBV6-3	TRBJ1-5	NA	CASSYSGGAGQPQHF	TGTGCCAGCAGTTACTCAGGGGGGGCTGGTCAGCCCCAGCATTTT
few	TRBV10-3	TRBJ2-7	NA	CAISRGGVSYEQYF	TGTGCCATCAGTCGTGGCGGCGTCTCCTACGAGCAGTACTTC
NA	TRBV24-1	TRBJ1-2	TRBD1	CATSVAGGFGYTF	TGTGCCACCAGTGTTGCAGGGGGCTTTGGCTACACCTTC
few	TRBV24-1	TRBJ2-5	NA	CATSNGIGETQYF	TGTGCCACCAGTAATGGGATTGGGGAGACCCAGTACTTC
few	TRBV12-5	TRBJ2-2	NA	CASGLVPAGPGELFF	TGTGCTAGTGGTTTGGTACCGGCGGGGCCCGGGGAGCTGTTTTTT
many	TRBV7-3	TRBJ2-7	NA	CASSFDASEQYF	TGTGCCAGCAGCTTTGACGCTTCCGAGCAGTACTTC
NA	TRBV12-3/TRBV12-4	TRBJ1-6	TRBD1	CASSARLEDRSNSPLHF	TGTGCCAGCAGTGCACGATTGGAGGACAGGTCCAATTCACCCCTCCACTTT
many	TRBV6-2/TRBV6-3	TRBJ1-5	NA	CASSYLGPDQPQHF	TGTGCCAGCAGTTACCTGGGACCCGATCAGCCCCAGCATTTT
many	TRBV24-1	TRBJ2-1	TRBD2	CATSASGRASEQFF	TGTGCCACCAGTGCTAGCGGGAGGGCCTCTGAGCAGTTCTTC
many	TRBV2	TRBJ2-3	NA	CASSENGGLDTQYF	TGTGCCAGCAGTGAAAATGGGGGGCTGGATACGCAGTATTTT
few	TRBV5-1	TRBJ2-1	NA	CASSLRRSGNNEQFF	TGCGCCAGCAGCTTGCGGAGGTCTGGTAACAATGAGCAGTTCTTC
many	TRBV11-3	TRBJ2-1	TRBD2	CASRAGGASYNEQFF	TGTGCCAGCAGGGCGGGAGGCGCATCCTACAATGAGCAGTTCTTC
many	TRBV20-1	TRBJ2-5	TRBD2	CSASLGLARETQYF	TGCAGTGCTAGTCTGGGACTAGCAAGGGAGACCCAGTACTTC
many	TRBV27	TRBJ2-7	TRBD2	CASSLSSGSFYEQYF	TGTGCCAGCAGTTTATCTAGCGGGAGTTTCTACGAGCAGTACTTC
NA	TRBV2	TRBJ1-2	NA	CASSDRFDGYTF	TGTGCCAGCAGTGACAGGTTTGATGGCTACACCTTC
NA	TRBV12-3/TRBV12-4	TRBJ2-1	TRBD2	CASTFQPGGHNEQFF	TGTGCCAGCACCTTCCAGCCGGGGGGGCACAATGAGCAGTTCTTC
NA	TRBV18	TRBJ2-3	NA	CASSTGPHTDTQYF	TGTGCCAGCTCCACCGGGCCCCACACAGATACGCAGTATTTT
many	TRBV5-1	TRBJ1-1	NA	CASSDLYTEAFF	TGCGCCAGCAGCGATCTATACACTGAAGCTTTCTTT
few	TRBV7-3	TRBJ2-2	NA	CASSSRGINTGELFF	TGTGCCAGCAGCTCAAGGGGAATCAACACCGGGGAGCTGTTTTTT
many	TRBV7-2	TRBJ1-5	NA	CASSLGPGGQPQHF	TGTGCCAGCAGCTTAGGCCCGGGGGGACAGCCCCAGCATTTT
many	TRBV11-2	TRBJ2-1	TRBD2	CASSLVFGEGLYNEQFF	TGTGCCAGCAGCTTAGTGTTTGGGGAGGGCCTATACAATGAGCAGTTCTTC
few	TRBV4-1	TRBJ2-7	NA	CASSQDPGTQIYEQYF	TGCGCCAGCAGCCAAGATCCCGGGACTCAGATCTACGAGCAGTACTTC
many	TRBV27	TRBJ2-7	TRBD1	CASSLDRGRYEQYF	TGTGCCAGCAGTTTGGACAGGGGGCGGTACGAGCAGTACTTC
many	TRBV20-1	TRBJ2-1	NA	CSARDLTRGYNEQFF	TGCAGTGCTAGAGATCTGACTCGAGGGTACAATGAGCAGTTCTTC
few	TRBV18	TRBJ2-7	NA	CASSSAGDPSYEQYF	TGTGCCAGCTCATCTGCAGGGGACCCTTCCTACGAGCAGTACTTC
many	TRBV12-3/TRBV12-4	TRBJ1-2	TRBD1	CASSETGGIFGYTF	TGTGCCAGCAGTGAGACAGGGGGGATTTTTGGCTACACCTTC
few	TRBV24-1	TRBJ1-5	TRBD1	CATSESDRGVNQPQHF	TGTGCCACCAGTGAATCGGACAGGGGCGTCAATCAGCCCCAGCATTTT
few	TRBV10-3	TRBJ2-1	NA	CATEGDQDYNEQFF	TGTGCCACCGAGGGGGATCAAGACTACAATGAGCAGTTCTTC
many	TRBV12-3/TRBV12-4	TRBJ1-5	NA	CASNKGGWYQPQHF	TGTGCCAGCAACAAAGGGGGGTGGTATCAGCCCCAGCATTTT
many	TRBV12-3/TRBV12-4	TRBJ2-1	TRBD2	CASSLSSGRGGLGKVEQFF	TGTGCCAGCAGTCTCTCTAGCGGGAGGGGGGGGCTTGGAAAGGTTGAGCAGTTCTTC
many	TRBV3-1	TRBJ2-5	TRBD2	CASSPLLVASGEETQYF	TGTGCCAGCAGCCCCCTACTGGTAGCTAGCGGGGAAGAGACCCAGTACTTC
few	TRBV10-3	TRBJ2-1	TRBD2	CAIRGFLAGGLHGEQFF	TGTGCCATCAGAGGCTTTCTAGCGGGAGGGCTCCACGGTGAGCAGTTCTTC
many	TRBV28	TRBJ2-7	TRBD2	CASSLGLAREQYF	TGTGCCAGCAGTTTGGGACTAGCGCGGGAGCAGTACTTC
many	TRBV24-1	TRBJ2-3	TRBD2	CATRPSGSGDTQYF	TGTGCCACCAGGCCTAGCGGGAGCGGGGATACGCAGTATTTT
many	TRBV6-1	TRBJ2-7	NA	CASSPGGSSSYEQYF	TGTGCCAGCAGTCCCGGCGGGTCAAGCTCCTACGAGCAGTACTTC
many	TRBV14	TRBJ1-1	NA	CASSLTGRGTEAFF	TGTGCCAGCAGCCTTACAGGGAGGGGCACTGAAGCTTTCTTT
many	TRBV29-1	TRBJ2-1	TRBD2	CSVEGPAGGDNEQFF	TGCAGCGTTGAGGGTCCAGCGGGAGGCGACAATGAGCAGTTCTTC
few	TRBV24-1	TRBJ2-3	TRBD1	CATSVGQSTDTQYF	TGTGCCACCAGTGTGGGACAGTCCACAGATACGCAGTATTTT
NA	TRBV5-4	TRBJ2-3	NA	CASSRPLQSDTQYF	TGTGCCAGCAGCCGCCCGCTCCAGTCAGATACGCAGTATTTT
many	TRBV20-1	TRBJ2-7	TRBD2	CSARGRTSDSLNEQYF	TGCAGTGCTAGAGGAAGGACTAGCGACTCGTTAAACGAGCAGTACTTC
many	TRBV11-3	TRBJ1-1	NA	CASSVRPWANTEAFF	TGTGCCAGCAGCGTTCGACCGTGGGCCAACACTGAAGCTTTCTTT
many	TRBV6-1	TRBJ2-7	TRBD2	CASTGSGRAVPREQYF	TGTGCCAGCACCGGTAGCGGGAGGGCCGTCCCGAGAGAGCAGTACTTC
NA	TRBV27	TRBJ1-5	TRBD1	CASSPQTGTGLVLQPQHF	TGTGCCAGCAGTCCCCAGACCGGGACAGGGTTAGTTTTACAGCCCCAGCATTTT
once	TRBV27	TRBJ2-7	NA	CASSLYYRSYEQYF	TGTGCCAGCAGTTTATATTACAGAAGCTACGAGCAGTACTTC
NA	TRBV5-6	TRBJ2-2	TRBD2	CASSYPAGGTGELFF	TGTGCCAGCAGCTATCCGGCGGGAGGCACCGGGGAGCTGTTTTTT
many	TRBV10-3	TRBJ1-1	NA	CAITPGGEGEAFF	TGTGCCATCACCCCGGGGGGCGAGGGTGAAGCTTTCTTT
few	TRBV28	TRBJ2-7	NA	CASSFWGNEQYF	TGTGCCAGCAGTTTTTGGGGAAACGAGCAGTACTTC
once	TRBV27	TRBJ1-1	NA	CASSSLMGIGTEAFF	TGTGCCAGCAGTTCCCTAATGGGGATCGGCACTGAAGCTTTCTTT
few	TRBV9	TRBJ2-7	NA	CASGSGRSSYEQYF	TGTGCCAGCGGAAGTGGTCGGAGCTCCTACGAGCAGTACTTC